This TCR beta chain came from a study of T cells after yellow fever vaccination. V lost 7 bases and J lost 1; bases outside the gene matches: 9. This CDR3 has 14 amino acids. Germline V gene sequence: CDR1 SQVTM, CDR2 ANQGSEA. TCRdb re-analysed the 5' RACE reads in MiXCR, keeping a single row per CDR3 protein. Seen here are tens of thousands of distinct CDR3 sequences, roughly 7.7% observed once, and the top ten hold 41%. The chain couples TRBV29-1 to TRBJ2-7; 8 positions match TRBD1. The input for sequencing was CD8+ T cells sorted from PBMCs, taken on the day of the yellow fever booster vaccination. This TCR derives from a man younger than 40 who received the YFV17D yellow fever vaccine. CDR3: CSAVAGQDSYEQYF. DNA of the CDR3: TGCAGCGCCGTCGCGGGACAGGATTCCTACGAGCAGTACTTC.